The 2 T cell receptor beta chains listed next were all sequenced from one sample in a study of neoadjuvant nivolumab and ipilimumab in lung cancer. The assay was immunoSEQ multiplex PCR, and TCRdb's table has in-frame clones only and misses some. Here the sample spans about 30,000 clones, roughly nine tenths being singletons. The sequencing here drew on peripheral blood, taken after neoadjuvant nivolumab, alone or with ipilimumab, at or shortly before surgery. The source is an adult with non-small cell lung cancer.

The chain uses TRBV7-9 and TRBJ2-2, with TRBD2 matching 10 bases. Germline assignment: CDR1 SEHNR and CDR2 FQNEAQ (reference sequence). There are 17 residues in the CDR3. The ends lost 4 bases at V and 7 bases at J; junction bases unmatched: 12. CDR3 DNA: TGTGCCAGCAGCTACCCTAGAGCGGGAGGGCTCGTCGGGGAGCTGTTTTTT. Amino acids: CASSYPRAGGLVGELFF.

In nucleotides, the CDR3 is TGTGCCAGCAGTCCGTTAGGGACAGGGGGGGCTGGCTACACCTTC. It specifies CASSPLGTGGAGYTF. The chain links TRBV27 to TRBJ1-2; TRBD1 agrees at 11 bases. Germline V lookup: CDR1 MNHEY, CDR2 SMNVEV (reference sequence). The CDR3 has 15 residues. Losses at the gene ends were 5 bases for V and 7 bases for J; bases not matched to a gene: 9.